A single sample is the source of the 29 T cell receptor beta chains below, sequenced in a study of radiotherapy plus CTLA-4 blockade in lung cancer. Data came from immunoSEQ multiplex PCR; TCRdb stores just in-frame clones and leaves some out. The sample yields around 85,000 clones, 70% to 90% seen once. The source was peripheral blood, collected from a patient treated with radiotherapy plus ipilimumab. These receptors were taken from a human donor with non-small cell lung cancer who had a partial response to radiotherapy plus ipilimumab.

The rearrangement uses TRBV18 and TRBJ1-2; the match to TRBD1 covers 8 bases. Germline CDR1 KGHSH, CDR2 LQKENI. V lost 2 bases and J lost 6; bases outside the gene matches: 14. The CDR3 is 17 residues long. The CDR3 nucleotides read TGTGCCAGCTCACCATCAAGGACAGGGACCAAGGAGGATGGCTACACCTTC. This translates into CASSPSRTGTKEDGYTF.

The V and J genes are TRBV6-5 and TRBJ2-5, with D possibly being TRBD2 (6 bases). The CDR3 length is 13 residues. Trimming pared 6 bases from V and 1 base from J, leaving 9 bases between. Germline lookup yields CDR1 MNHEY and CDR2 SVGAGI. This CDR3 reads CASSRGIQETQYF. The CDR3 DNA reads TGTGCCAGCAGCCGCGGGATCCAAGAGACCCAGTACTTC.

The chain employs TRBV4-3 and TRBJ1-5, with TRBD1 as a possible D gene (5 bases). The CDR3 length is 14 residues. Germline lookup yields CDR1 LGHNA and CDR2 YSLEER. Trimming shortened V by 3 bases and J by 5 bases, and 11 bases separated the two germline ends. The CDR3 nucleotides are TGCGCCAGCAGCCATGCCGAAGGGGATCAGCCCCAGCATTTT. Its protein product is CASSHAEGDQPQHF.

The chain joins TRBV5-1 to TRBJ2-1; D unclear. From germline, CDR1 is SGHRS and CDR2 YFSETQ. The CDR3 spans 13 residues. Trimming pared 0 bases from V and 7 bases from J, leaving 8 bases between. The CDR3 loop reads CASSLEIINEQFF. CDR3 bases: TGCGCCAGCAGCTTGGAAATCATTAATGAGCAGTTCTTC. The entire variable domain, with the rest obtained from reference TRBV5-1 and TRBJ2-1, is as follows: KAGVTQTPRYLIKTRGQQVTLSCSPISGHRSVSWYQQTPGQGLQFLFEYFSETQRNKGNFPGRFSGRQFSNSRSEMNVSTLELGDSALYLCASSLEIINEQFFGPGTRLTVL.

The CDR3 DNA is TGTGCCACCCGAAGCGTTTTCAGCAATCAGCCCCAGCATTTT. Protein: CATRSVFSNQPQHF. The V call is TRBV28, the J call TRBJ1-5; unclear D gene. The CDR3 consists of 14 residues. Germline CDR1 is MDHEN and CDR2 is SYDVKM. Trimming removed 10 bases from V and 1 base from J, with 14 bases in between.

This clone was observed a handful of times. The chain has TRBV6-1 and TRBJ1-1; 9 bases are shared with TRBD1. Germline V gene lookup returns CDR1 MNHNS and CDR2 SASEGT. The CDR3 loop spans 16 amino acids. V shed 1 base, J shed 4 bases, and the junction held 7 bases outside the gene matches. The CDR3 spells CASSEVIVQGATEAFF. CDR3 sequence (DNA): TGTGCCAGCAGTGAAGTCATTGTACAGGGGGCCACTGAAGCTTTCTTT.

The rearrangement joins TRBV28 to TRBJ2-3; 10 bases are a match to TRBD2. The V segment lost 8 bases and the J segment 5 bases; nucleotides outside the gene matches: 10. Germline CDR1 reads MDHEN; CDR2 reads SYDVKM. This CDR3 is 15 amino acids long. Here the CDR3 DNA reads TGTGCCAGCCGCTCAGCGGGAGGGCCTGAAGATACGCAGTATTTT. It encodes CASRSAGGPEDTQYF. Combining the CDR3 with reference TRBV28 and TRBJ2-3 gives the whole variable domain DVKVTQSSRYLVKRTGEKVFLECVQDMDHENMFWYRQDPGLGLRLIYFSYDVKMKEKGDIPEGYSVSREKKERFSLILESASTNQTSMYLCASRSAGGPEDTQYFGPGTRLTVL.

This clone was detected only once. The chain joins TRBV28 to TRBJ1-2; TRBD1 is a possible D gene (6 bases). Looked up from germline, CDR1 is MDHEN and CDR2 is SYDVKM. The CDR3 is made up of 15 amino acids. Trimming removed 7 bases at V and 5 bases at J, with 20 bases between. CDR3 bases: TGTGCCAGCACTGCGGGAGGGGGAGTCATATATGGCTACACCTTC. It encodes CASTAGGGVIYGYTF.

CDR3 sequence reads: CASSTGGRAHYEQYF. The DNA of the CDR3 is TGTGCCAGTAGTACCGGGGGGAGGGCCCACTACGAGCAGTACTTC. This sequence joins TRBV19 and TRBJ2-7; 7 bases match TRBD2. This CDR3 comprises 15 residues. Germline CDR1 and CDR2: LNHDA and SQIVND (reference sequence). J was trimmed by 3 bases and V by 4 bases; bases with no gene match: 9.

The V gene is TRBV18, the J gene TRBJ1-4, with a tentative D call TRBD1 (5 bases). This CDR3 comprises 14 residues. V lost 3 bases to trimming and J lost 8 bases, with 13 bases between them. Germline lookup yields CDR1 KGHSH and CDR2 LQKENI. For the CDR3, the DNA is TGTGCCAGCTCACCGGGTCAGGGTGACGAAAAACTGTTTTTT. Amino acid sequence: CASSPGQGDEKLFF.

V and J are TRBV2 and TRBJ2-7; no clear D. Trimming took 7 bases from V and 0 from J, leaving 10 bases between them. This CDR3 is 13 amino acids long. Germline lookup yields CDR1 SNHLY and CDR2 FYNNEI. The CDR3 DNA sequence: TGTGCCAGCACTGTGCGGTACTCCTACGAGCAGTACGTC. Translating it yields CASTVRYSYEQYV.

The J gene is TRBJ2-7, the V gene TRBV5-4, with TRBD2 matching over 10 bases. CDR3 length: 13 residues. Germline trimming cut 2 bases from V and 6 bases from J; bases unmatched to any gene: 2. CDR1 SGHNT and CDR2 YYREEE come from the germline V gene (reference sequence). The CDR3 DNA sequence: TGTGCCAGCAGCTTTATAGCGGGAGGCGAGCAGTACGTC. Protein sequence: CASSFIAGGEQYV.

The CDR3 region is CASSPRQGRNSPLHF. The CDR3 coding sequence is TGTGCCAGCAGTCCCCGACAGGGGAGGAATTCACCCCTCCACTTT. The V and J genes are TRBV27 and TRBJ1-6; 8 bases are shared with TRBD1. V lost 5 bases, J lost 7 bases, and 7 bases stayed unmatched. CDR1 MNHEY and CDR2 SMNVEV come from the germline V gene (reference sequence). CDR3 size: 15 residues.

V gene TRBV27 combines with J gene TRBJ1-2, with TRBD1 matching 7 bases. CDR1 and CDR2 from the germline V gene are MNHEY and SMNVEV (reference sequence). The CDR3 sequence is 14 residues long. Trimming cost V 3 bases and J 4 bases; bases outside gene matches: 5. The CDR3 loop reads CASSLAGGFYGYTF. Written as DNA, the CDR3 is TGTGCCAGCAGTTTGGCAGGGGGTTTCTATGGCTACACCTTC.

The genes are TRBV30 and TRBJ1-3; TRBD1 agrees at 7 bases. Germline lookup yields CDR1 GTSNPN and CDR2 SVGIG (reference sequence). The ends lost 1 base at V and 1 base at J; junction bases unmatched: 4. CDR3 length equals 15 residues. The CDR3 here is CAWSGRTGSGNTIYF. CDR3 nucleotides: TGTGCCTGGAGTGGGCGGACAGGATCTGGAAACACCATATATTTT.

The V and J genes are TRBV28 and TRBJ1-6, with 8 bases matching TRBD1. CDR1 and CDR2 (germline): MDHEN, SYDVKM. The CDR3 spans 14 residues. V lost 6 bases to trimming and J lost 8 bases; unmatched junction nucleotides: 6. The CDR3 DNA reads TGTGCCAGCAGGGCCGGGACAGGTTATTCACCCCTCCACTTT. It translates to CASRAGTGYSPLHF.

The chain has TRBV6-5 and TRBJ2-2; 10 nucleotides match TRBD2. The CDR3 extends over 14 amino acids. Germline-derived CDR1 and CDR2 are MNHEY and SVGAGI. V trimming: 8 bases; J trimming: 7 bases; junction bases outside the gene matches: 7. The CDR3 protein is CASGGLAINGELFF. In nucleotides, the CDR3 is TGTGCCAGCGGGGGACTAGCGATCAACGGGGAGCTGTTTTTT.

The chain links TRBV28 to TRBJ1-6; the D gene is possibly TRBD1 (5 bases). V was trimmed by 6 bases and J by 7 bases, leaving 16 bases between them. There are 15 residues in the CDR3. The germline CDR1 and CDR2 sequences are MDHEN and SYDVKM. This CDR3 is CASRLGGGWNSPLHF. The CDR3 bases are TGTGCCAGCAGGCTAGGCGGGGGATGGAATTCACCCCTCCACTTT.

Comments on this clone: Here the CDR3 omits its conserved ending phenylalanine or tryptophan, so a read error is the likely source. V and J are TRBV4-1 and TRBJ2-7; no clear D. CDR1 is MGHRA and CDR2 is YSYEKL in the germline V gene. CDR3 length: 12 residues. Trimming left V 2 bases short and J 3 bases short, with 5 bases between. The DNA for the CDR3 is TGCGCCAGCAGCCAAACCGACTACGAGCAGTACCTC. Translation gives CASSQTDYEQYL.

CDR3 residues: CASSLNDRERAFF. The CDR3 region has the DNA TGTGCCAGCAGCTTAAACGACAGGGAACGCGCTTTCTTT. This chain links TRBV7-8 with TRBJ1-1; 7 bases agree with TRBD1. J was trimmed by 11 bases and V by 2 bases; bases with no gene match: 8. CDR1 and CDR2 (germline): SGHVS, FQNEAQ. The CDR3 covers 13 residues.

V is TRBV6-1 and J is TRBJ2-1, with TRBD2 as a possible D gene (6 bases). V lost 7 bases, J lost 4 bases, and 14 bases lay in between. The CDR3 is 14 residues long. Per germline, CDR1 MNHNS and CDR2 SASEGT. The CDR3 sequence: CASNGRGAYNEQFF. The CDR3 nucleotides read TGTGCCAGCAACGGCCGCGGGGCTTACAATGAGCAGTTCTTC.

The chain carries TRBV2 and TRBJ1-3; 9 bases align to TRBD1. CDR3 length: 15 amino acids. Germline CDR1 reads SNHLY; CDR2 reads FYNNEI. V gave up 1 base and J gave up 8 bases; unmatched junction bases: 6. CDR3 coding DNA: TGTGCCAGCAGTGAAGTTGACAGGGGGAGTCACACCATATATTTT. Its translation: CASSEVDRGSHTIYF.

The chain joins TRBV7-2 to TRBJ2-3; 11 bases are a match to TRBD2. Germline loops: CDR1 SGHTA, CDR2 FQGNSA. V lost 6 bases to trimming and J lost 0 bases; unmatched junction nucleotides: 5. The CDR3 has 16 residues. The CDR3 spells CASSLAGGLSTDTQYF. CDR3 in DNA: TGTGCCAGCAGTCTAGCGGGAGGCCTCAGCACAGATACGCAGTATTTT.

This rearrangement joins TRBV9 to TRBJ2-3; 9 bases align to TRBD1. After removal of 3 bases from V and 6 bases from J, the junction contained 8 bases not matched to a gene. Germline assignment: CDR1 SGDLS and CDR2 YYNGEE. The length of the CDR3 is 15 residues. The CDR3: CASSAGTGITDTQYF. The CDR3 DNA reads as TGTGCCAGCAGCGCCGGGACAGGGATTACGGATACGCAGTATTTT.

This clone was seen once. This sequence joins TRBV2 and TRBJ2-6; a possible D gene is TRBD1 (5 bases). CDR1 SNHLY and CDR2 FYNNEI come from the germline V gene. V was shortened by 5 bases and J by 0 bases, with 11 bases between the two germline ends. The CDR3 has 16 residues. The CDR3 protein is CASSHRQSSGANVLTF. As DNA, the CDR3 is TGTGCCAGCAGTCACAGGCAGAGCTCTGGGGCCAACGTCCTGACTTTC.

This chain connects TRBV7-3 to TRBJ1-1; D is ambiguous. Trimming took off 5 bases at V and 4 bases at J, with 11 bases between the two ends. CDR1 and CDR2 (germline): SGHTA, FQGTGA. The CDR3 runs 13 residues. CDR3: CASSKNAGTEAFF. The CDR3 bases are TGTGCCAGCAGCAAAAACGCGGGCACTGAAGCTTTCTTT.

V and J are TRBV19 and TRBJ2-4; D uncertain. The length of the CDR3 is 13 residues. In germline, CDR1 is LNHDA, CDR2 SQIVND (reference sequence). Trimming removed 5 bases from V and 7 bases from J, with 12 bases in between. In DNA form, the CDR3 reads TGTGCCAGTAGTGCCCCAGATTCTAACATTCAGTACTTC. Translation gives CASSAPDSNIQYF.

Remarks on this clone: The junction differs from germline at one of its ends, possibly a read error. V gene TRBV6-1 combines with J gene TRBJ2-1, with 7 bases that match TRBD2. Germline CDR1 reads MNHNS; CDR2 reads SASEGT. The CDR3 length is 15 residues. CDR3 DNA: TGTGCCAGCAGCGAAGCCTCTCTTACCGGGACTACACAGTTCTTC. Protein sequence: CASSEASLTGTTQFF.

The chain recombines TRBV18 with TRBJ2-6; 7 nucleotides align to TRBD2. Losses at the gene ends were 0 bases for V and 4 bases for J; bases not matched to a gene: 6. Per germline, CDR1 KGHSH and CDR2 LQKENI. This CDR3 spans 17 amino acids. Here the CDR3 DNA reads TGTGCCAGCTCACCACCGCGGGGGTCGAGGGGGGCCAACGTCCTGACTTTC. It codes for CASSPPRGSRGANVLTF.